The 20 T cell receptor beta chains given below trace back to one sample, sequenced in a study of metastatic and nonmetastatic thyroid tumors. MiXCR was used by TCRdb to re-call the PCR reads. The data show about 59,000 clones, about a sixth seen once. No patient had received any treatment before thyroid surgery. Sequenced sample: blood. These receptors all stem from a male donor with papillary thyroid cancer or a benign thyroid nodule (not recorded which). Some clones in this sample may be carry-over from other donors' samples.

A word on this clone: With a much larger clone just one base away, this may be a read error. The chain combines TRBV7-2 with TRBJ2-3; D gene ambiguous. CDR1 and CDR2 from the germline V gene are SGHTA and FQGNSA. The CDR3 is 12 amino acids. Trimming stripped 4 bases from V and 9 bases from J, with 11 bases between. CDR3 sequence: CASSSCLRTQYF. In DNA form, the CDR3 reads TGTGCCAGCAGCTCCTGCCTACGAACGCAGTATTTT.

In DNA, the CDR3 is TGCAGTGCTAGATATTCGGTAGCGTTTATGTACAATGAGCAGTTCTTC. Protein: CSARYSVAFMYNEQFF. This chain connects TRBV20-1 to TRBJ2-1, with a weak D call TRBD2 (5 bases). This CDR3 comprises 16 residues. Deletions cut 2 bases from V and 4 bases from J, with 18 bases between. Germline V lookup: CDR1 DFQATT, CDR2 SNEGSKA (reference sequence).

This clone occurred many times. The chain couples TRBV5-1 to TRBJ1-1; 10 nucleotides match TRBD1. There are 15 residues in the CDR3. In germline, CDR1 is SGHRS, CDR2 YFSETQ. Losses at the gene ends were 0 bases for V and 1 base for J; bases not matched to a gene: 0. DNA of the CDR3: TGCGCCAGCAGCTTGGGGACAGGGGGGAACACTGAAGCTTTCTTT. Its translation is CASSLGTGGNTEAFF.

Notes on this clone: Possible read error: a much larger clone is one base away. The V and J genes are TRBV7-9 and TRBJ2-5; maybe TRBD1 (5 bases). Germline CDR1 and CDR2: SEHNR and FQNEAQ (reference sequence). Trimming cost V 6 bases and J 5 bases, with 16 bases left between them. This CDR3 is 14 amino acids long. The CDR3 bases are TGTGCCAGCAGGGGCCAGGGAAACTTTGAGACCCAGTACTTC. It specifies CASRGQGNFETQYF.

As concerns this clone: The junction does not match germline at one end; this may be a read error. The V gene is TRBV5-1, the J gene TRBJ1-1, with 7 positions matching TRBD1. The CDR3 consists of 16 residues. Germline assignment: CDR1 SGHRS and CDR2 YFSETQ. CDR3 sequence (DNA): TGCGCCAGCAGCTTGCCCTTCGGACAGGCGGCCGCTGAATCTTTCTTT. It translates to CASSLPFGQAAAESFF.

This clone was counted many times. The V and J genes are TRBV4-1 and TRBJ2-1; 7 bases line up with TRBD2. Losses at the gene ends were 0 bases for V and 2 bases for J; bases not matched to a gene: 4. The germline V gene has CDR1 MGHRA and CDR2 YSYEKL. This CDR3 is built from 16 residues. CDR3 loop: CASSQDPGGTYNEQFF. Here the CDR3 DNA reads TGCGCCAGCAGCCAAGATCCCGGGGGGACCTACAATGAGCAGTTCTTC.

Comments on this clone: A much bigger clone sits one base away, suggesting this may be a read error. The J gene is TRBJ1-4, the V gene TRBV7-9; D is undetermined. The CDR3 extends over 15 amino acids. Germline loops: CDR1 SEHNR, CDR2 FQNEAQ (reference sequence). V lost 1 base and J lost 1, with 7 bases in between. CDR3 in amino acids: CASSLVDLTNEKLFF. CDR3 nucleotides: TGTGCCAGCAGCTTAGTTGACTTAACTAATGAAAAACTGTTTTTT.

Many counts were recorded for this clone. The J gene is TRBJ2-1, the V gene TRBV9; 11 nucleotides agree with TRBD2. The V gene end was trimmed by 2 bases and the J gene end by 8 bases; junction bases not matched to a gene: 6. Germline V gene lookup returns CDR1 SGDLS and CDR2 YYNGEE. The CDR3 consists of 15 residues. This CDR3 reads CASSVTSGSNYEQFF. In nucleotides, the CDR3 is TGTGCCAGCAGCGTTACTAGCGGGAGTAACTATGAGCAGTTCTTC.

As concerns this clone: A much larger clonotype is one base distant, so this may be a read error. The chain joins TRBV4-3 to TRBJ2-4, with unresolved D. The germline gives CDR1 LGHNA, CDR2 YSLEER. The CDR3 length is 15 residues. The V and J ends lost 2 bases and 1 base respectively, with 9 bases between them. DNA for the CDR3: TGCGCCAGCAGCCAATCATATAGGGCCAAAAACATTCAGTACTTC. Translated, it gives CASSQSYRAKNIQYF.

The chain has TRBV5-1 and TRBJ2-6; possible D gene TRBD2, 5 bases. V was clipped by 6 bases and J by 1 base, with 17 bases between them. Per germline, CDR1 SGHRS and CDR2 YFSETQ. The CDR3 is 17 amino acids. The CDR3 protein is CASNQRGIDSGANVLTF. Written as DNA, the CDR3 is TGCGCCAGCAACCAACGGGGTATTGATTCTGGGGCCAACGTCCTGACTTTC.

About this clone itself: Possible read error: a much larger clone is one base away. V usage is TRBV7-9 and J usage is TRBJ2-2; possibly TRBD2 for D (5 bases). This CDR3 comprises 13 residues. From germline, CDR1 is SEHNR and CDR2 FQNEAQ (reference sequence). CDR3 region: CASSGVGNGELFF. CDR3 nucleotide sequence: TGCGCCAGCAGCGGTGTCGGCAACGGGGAGCTGTTTTTT.

At least ten counts were recorded for this clone. This sequence joins TRBV6-1 and TRBJ2-7, with D possibly being TRBD1 or TRBD2 (5 bases each). Germline V gives CDR1 MNHNS, CDR2 SASEGT. CDR3 length equals 14 residues. V dropped 6 bases and J dropped 4 bases, with 16 bases sitting between them. DNA of the CDR3: TGTGCCAGCAGATCCGGGACGGCAACTTACGAGCAGTACGTC. Protein: CASRSGTATYEQYV.

This clone was observed at least ten times. The V and J genes are TRBV4-2 and TRBJ2-1; D possibly corresponds to TRBD2 (7 bases). Germline loops: CDR1 LGHNA, CDR2 YNFKEQ. The CDR3 is 15 residues long. Trimming stripped 0 bases from V and 6 bases from J, with 12 bases between. The CDR3 region is CASSQDEAGANEQFF. The CDR3 region has the DNA TGTGCCAGCAGCCAAGATGAGGCGGGGGCCAATGAGCAGTTCTTC.

This clone was picked up a small number of times. A much larger clonotype is one base distant, so this may be a read error. The CDR3 loop reads CAWSFTSNQPQHF. CDR3 in DNA: TGTGCCTGGAGTTTTACCAGCAATCAGCCCCAGCATTTT. This rearrangement joins TRBV30 to TRBJ1-5, with D unclear. CDR1 GTSNPN and CDR2 SVGIG come from the germline V gene (reference sequence). With 2 bases removed from V and 1 base from J, the gap between germline ends came to 6 bases. The CDR3 is 13 amino acids.

As for this clone: A clone one base away is much larger, so this may be a read error. V and J are TRBV28 and TRBJ2-5; D is possibly TRBD2 (5 bases). This CDR3 has 16 residues. Trimming took off 1 base at V and 1 base at J, with 13 bases between the two ends. Germline V lookup: CDR1 MDHEN, CDR2 SYDVKM. CDR3 amino acids: CASSLLGGWGQETQYF. CDR3 nucleotides: TGTGCCAGCAGTTTATTGGGCGGGTGGGGCCAAGAGACCCAGTACTTC.

This clone was observed a few times. With a much larger clone just one base away, this may be a read error. The chain combines TRBV4-1 with TRBJ1-2; D might be TRBD1 (6 bases). The germline V gene has CDR1 MGHRA and CDR2 YSYEKL. The CDR3 contains 15 residues. The DNA for the CDR3 is TGCGCCAGCAGCCGACGGACCGGGACACCCTATGTCTACACCTTC. It is translated as CASSRRTGTPYVYTF.

This clone has only a few counts. V gene TRBV7-6 combines with J gene TRBJ1-4, with a weak D call TRBD1 (6 bases). The ends were cut back, 2 bases at V and 7 bases at J, with 26 bases in the middle. This CDR3 region has 19 residues. The germline V gene has CDR1 SGHVS and CDR2 FNYEAQ. This CDR3 is CASSLNPEANRVVGEKLFF. CDR3 DNA sequence: TGTGCCAGCAGCTTAAACCCAGAGGCGAACAGGGTAGTAGGTGAAAAACTGTTTTTT.

This clone was seen repeatedly, ten times or more. CDR3 bases: TGTGCCAGCAGTTTGGGCCCCGGACAGGGCGACACTGAAGCTTTCTTT. It encodes CASSLGPGQGDTEAFF. The rearrangement links TRBV12-3 or TRBV12-4 to TRBJ1-1, with 8 nucleotides matching TRBD1. V lost 3 bases to trimming and J lost 3 bases; unmatched junction nucleotides: 9. This CDR3 has 16 residues.

This clone has a count of ten or more. The V call is TRBV19, the J call TRBJ1-5; no definite D call. V dropped 5 bases and J dropped 7 bases, with 18 bases sitting between them. In germline, CDR1 is LNHDA, CDR2 SQIVND (reference sequence). This CDR3 has 15 amino acids. This CDR3 reads CASSSPDGRGQPQHF. The CDR3, as DNA: TGTGCCAGTAGTTCACCAGACGGACGCGGGCAGCCCCAGCATTTT.

This clone was recorded at least ten times. The V gene is TRBV11-3, the J gene TRBJ2-3; no definite D call. Germline CDR1 SGHNT, CDR2 YENEEA. V was cut by 1 base and J by 0 bases, with 20 bases left in between. The CDR3 loop spans 19 amino acids. CDR3 in amino acids: CASSLGVSFADTSTDTQYF. The CDR3 DNA reads as TGTGCCAGCAGCTTAGGAGTCAGTTTTGCGGATACTAGCACAGATACGCAGTATTTT. Complete variable domain (other parts from reference TRBV11-3 and TRBJ2-3): EAGVVQSPRYKIIEKKQPVAFWCNPISGHNTLYWYLQNLGQGPELLIRYENEEAVDDSQLPKDRFSAERLKGVDSTLKIQPAELGDSAVYLCASSLGVSFADTSTDTQYFGPGTRLTVL.